This T cell receptor beta chain emerged from a study of a mutant IDH1 vaccine in newly diagnosed glioma. This clone was counted a few times. What it binds is unknown. This CDR3 is built from 16 residues. The germline CDR1 and CDR2 sequences are SGHAT and FQNNGV. Trimming removed 1 base from V and 5 bases from J, with 14 bases in between. Time point meaning: week 35, safety follow-up. In every dose of vaccine, 300 ug of mutant IDH1 20-mer peptide was given alongside topical imiquimod. Repertoires were generated with immunoSEQ multiplex PCR, while TCRdb's copy carries only in-frame clones and drops some. Seen here are around 50,000 clones, approximately 79% observed once, and the top ten hold roughly 6.2%.

Sequencing was performed on PBMCs, taken from a glioma patient whose treatment included an IDH1 peptide vaccine. The chain has TRBV11-2 and TRBJ1-4; possibly TRBD1 for D (5 bases). This TCR came from a man aged 35 to 55 with glioma. CDR3 loop: CASSLGVGWGNEKLFF. The CDR3 DNA reads TGTGCCAGCAGCTTAGGGGTGGGATGGGGGAATGAAAAACTGTTTTTT.